This T cell receptor beta chain was sequenced for a study of Ad26.COV2.S vaccination and SARS-CoV-2 variants. Study findings and constraints: Possibly, TCR breadth and depth analyses underestimated total T cell responses.

The germline CDR1 and CDR2 sequences are SEHNR and FQNEAQ (reference sequence). The CDR3 consists of 15 residues. Libraries were prepared by immunoSEQ multiplex PCR; TCRdb keeps only in-frame clonotypes and omits some of them. The table records about 350,000 clones, approximately 90% of them present only once. In the case of this clone: Its specificity is not known. The junction shows a germline mismatch at one end, possibly a read error.

The source material was peripheral blood, sampled after recovery from COVID-19. This sequence was found in a human donor who had recovered from COVID-19. The chain links TRBV7-9 to TRBJ2-5; TRBD1 aligns across 7 bases. In DNA, the CDR3 is TGTGCCAGCAGCTTAAATGGACAGGACCAGGAGACCCAGTACTTC. It codes for CASSLNGQDQETQYF.